These 9 T cell receptor beta chains originate from one sample sequenced in a study of CD8 T cells in ankylosing spondylitis. TCRdb recomputed calls from the 5' RACE reads with MiXCR, one row per CDR3 protein. Of 130,000 or so distinct CDR3 sequences listed, 7% are singletons. Material: blood, either unsorted or a sorted T cell fraction (not recorded which). These TCRs come from a male donor with ankylosing spondylitis or in good health (not recorded which).

Many counts were recorded for this clonotype. V usage is TRBV5-6 and J usage is TRBJ2-5; D unresolved. V lost 5 bases, J lost 5 bases, and 16 bases lay in between. Germline V gives CDR1 SGHDT, CDR2 YYEEEE. This CDR3 is built from 14 residues. The CDR3 sequence is CASRKGPAQETQYF. Written as DNA, the CDR3 is TGTGCCAGCAGAAAGGGCCCAGCCCAGGAGACCCAGTACTTC.

CDR3 amino acids: CSARDQRTYTGELFF. CDR3 nucleotide sequence: TGCAGTGCTAGAGATCAGAGGACATACACCGGGGAGCTGTTTTTT. The chain joins TRBV20-1 to TRBJ2-2; D might be TRBD1 (5 bases). Trimming left V 0 bases short and J 3 bases short, with 11 bases between. CDR3 length: 15 amino acids. Germline V gene lookup returns CDR1 DFQATT and CDR2 SNEGSKA (reference sequence).

This clonotype was seen many times. This chain joins TRBV20-1 and TRBJ2-1; D gene ambiguous. The CDR3 has 12 amino acids. Germline CDR1 is DFQATT and CDR2 is SNEGSKA (reference sequence). With 6 bases removed from V and 8 bases from J, the gap between germline ends came to 14 bases. The CDR3 reads CSATGPRDEQFF. As DNA, the CDR3 is TGCAGTGCGACCGGCCCCCGTGATGAGCAGTTCTTC.

This clonotype occurred many times. The V gene is TRBV20-1, the J gene TRBJ1-1, with D possibly being TRBD1 (5 bases). The CDR3 loop spans 13 amino acids. Germline loops: CDR1 DFQATT, CDR2 SNEGSKA (reference sequence). V was clipped by 3 bases and J by 0 bases, with 8 bases between them. CDR3 in DNA: TGCAGTGCTAGGACAGATTTGAACACTGAAGCTTTCTTT. Its protein product is CSARTDLNTEAFF.

This clonotype was detected ten times or more. The chain links TRBV6-2 or TRBV6-3 to TRBJ1-1; D perhaps matches TRBD1 (6 bases). CDR3 length equals 16 residues. The germline gives CDR1 MNHEY, CDR2 SVGEGT. Trimming stripped 6 bases from V and 0 bases from J, with 17 bases between. The CDR3 loop reads CASRRTVTLMNTEAFF. CDR3 DNA sequence: TGTGCCAGCAGACGGACAGTAACCTTGATGAACACTGAAGCTTTCTTT.

The table lists this clonotype with many counts. The chain recombines TRBV11-3 with TRBJ2-2, with 11 bases fitting TRBD2. Germline V gene data show CDR1 as SGHNT and CDR2 as YENEEA. CDR3 length equals 15 residues. Trimming took 6 bases from V and 2 from J; bases not matched to a gene: 2. CDR3 nucleotide sequence: TGTGCCAGCAGTCGACTAGCGGGAAACACCGGGGAGCTGTTTTTT. This sequence encodes CASSRLAGNTGELFF.

The sample holds many counts of this clonotype. The CDR3 protein is CASSTTSGGLIVTGELFF. For the CDR3, the DNA is TGTGCCAGCAGTACGACTAGCGGGGGACTTATCGTCACCGGGGAGCTGTTTTTT. V and J are TRBV12-3 or TRBV12-4 and TRBJ2-2; 12 bases are a match to TRBD2. V trimming: 5 bases; J trimming: 4 bases; junction bases outside the gene matches: 11. CDR3 length: 18 residues.

This clonotype was seen at least ten times. The chain has TRBV20-1 and TRBJ2-7; 8 bases map to TRBD2. V shed 6 bases and J 12 bases; nucleotides not matched to a gene: 22. The CDR3 length is 15 residues. Germline values: CDR1 DFQATT, CDR2 SNEGSKA (reference sequence). In nucleotides, the CDR3 is TGCAGTGCGCAAAGCGTGGGGGCGGGAGGTTGGGGGATGTACTTC. Amino acids: CSAQSVGAGGWGMYF.

This clonotype was picked up many times. J is TRBJ2-3 and V is TRBV5-1, with D maybe TRBD2 (5 bases). Looked up from germline, CDR1 is SGHRS and CDR2 is YFSETQ. The CDR3 consists of 15 residues. V lost 2 bases and J lost 2, with 12 bases in between. The CDR3 DNA reads as TGCGCCAGCAGCTTCCTAGCAGCGGACACAGATACGCAGTATTTT. Translating gives CASSFLAADTDTQYF. The variable domain in full, completed from reference TRBV5-1 and TRBJ2-3, reads KAGVTQTPRYLIKTRGQQVTLSCSPISGHRSVSWYQQTPGQGLQFLFEYFSETQRNKGNFPGRFSGRQFSNSRSEMNVSTLELGDSALYLCASSFLAADTDTQYFGPGTRLTVL.